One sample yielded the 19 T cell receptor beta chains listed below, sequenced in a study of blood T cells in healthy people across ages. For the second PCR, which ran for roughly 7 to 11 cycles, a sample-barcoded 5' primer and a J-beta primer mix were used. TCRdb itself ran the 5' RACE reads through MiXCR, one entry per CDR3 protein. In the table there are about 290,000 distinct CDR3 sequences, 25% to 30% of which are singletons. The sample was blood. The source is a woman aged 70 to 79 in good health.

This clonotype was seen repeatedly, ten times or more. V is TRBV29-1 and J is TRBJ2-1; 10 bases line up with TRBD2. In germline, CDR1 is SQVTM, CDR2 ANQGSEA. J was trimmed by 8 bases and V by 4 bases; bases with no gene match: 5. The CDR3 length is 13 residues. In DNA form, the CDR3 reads TGCAGCGTTGTACTAGCGGGAAGTCATGAGCAGTTCTTC. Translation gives CSVVLAGSHEQFF.

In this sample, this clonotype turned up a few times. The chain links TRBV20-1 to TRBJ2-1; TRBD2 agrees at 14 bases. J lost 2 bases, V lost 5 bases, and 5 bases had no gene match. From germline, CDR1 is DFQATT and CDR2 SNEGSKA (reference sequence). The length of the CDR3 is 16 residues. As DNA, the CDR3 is TGCAGTGCTCCTAAGACTAGCGGGAGGGCCTACAATGAGCAGTTCTTC. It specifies CSAPKTSGRAYNEQFF.

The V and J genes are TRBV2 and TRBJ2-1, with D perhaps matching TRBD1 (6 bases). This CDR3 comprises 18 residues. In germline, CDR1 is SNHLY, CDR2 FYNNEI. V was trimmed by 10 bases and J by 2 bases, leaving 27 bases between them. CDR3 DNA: TGTGCCACCAAACTGCACTATACGCCAGGGGTCGCCTACAATGAGCAGTTCTTC. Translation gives CATKLHYTPGVAYNEQFF.

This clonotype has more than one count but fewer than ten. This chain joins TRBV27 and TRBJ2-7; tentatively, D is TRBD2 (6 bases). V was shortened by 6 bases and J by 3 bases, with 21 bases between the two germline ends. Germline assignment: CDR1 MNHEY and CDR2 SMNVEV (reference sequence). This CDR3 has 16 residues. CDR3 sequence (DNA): TGTGCCAGCAGACCCTATGTGGGAGGAGACAGCTACGAGCAGTACTTC. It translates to CASRPYVGGDSYEQYF.

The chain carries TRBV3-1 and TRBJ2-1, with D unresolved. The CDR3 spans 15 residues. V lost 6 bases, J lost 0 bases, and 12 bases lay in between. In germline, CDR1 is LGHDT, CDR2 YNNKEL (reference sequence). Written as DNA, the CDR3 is TGTGCCAGCAGTTCCGACTTGAGCTCCTACAATGAGCAGTTCTTC. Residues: CASSSDLSSYNEQFF.

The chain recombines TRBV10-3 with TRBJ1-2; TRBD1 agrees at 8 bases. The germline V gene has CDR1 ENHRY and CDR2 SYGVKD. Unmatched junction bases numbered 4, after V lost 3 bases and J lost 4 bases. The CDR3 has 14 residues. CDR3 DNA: TGTGCCATCAGTGACCCAGGGGGCAGCTATGGCTACACCTTC. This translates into CAISDPGGSYGYTF.

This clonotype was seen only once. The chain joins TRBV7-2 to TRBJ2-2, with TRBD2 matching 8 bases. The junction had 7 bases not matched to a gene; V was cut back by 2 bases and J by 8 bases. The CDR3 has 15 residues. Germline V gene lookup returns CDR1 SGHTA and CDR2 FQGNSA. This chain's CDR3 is CASSLILAEGGELFF. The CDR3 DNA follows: TGTGCCAGCAGCTTAATACTAGCGGAGGGGGGGGAGCTGTTTTTT.

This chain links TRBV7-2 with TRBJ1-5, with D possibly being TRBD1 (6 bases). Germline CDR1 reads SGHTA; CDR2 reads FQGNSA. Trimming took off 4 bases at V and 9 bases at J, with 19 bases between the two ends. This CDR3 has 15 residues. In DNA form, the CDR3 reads TGTGCCAGCAGCTCAACCCTCGGGGGCCCCAGGCCCCAGCATTTT. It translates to CASSSTLGGPRPQHF.

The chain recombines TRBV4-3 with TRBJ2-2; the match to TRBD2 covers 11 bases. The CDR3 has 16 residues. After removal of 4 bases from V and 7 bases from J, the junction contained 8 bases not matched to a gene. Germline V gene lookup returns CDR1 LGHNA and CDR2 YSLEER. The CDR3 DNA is TGCGCCAGCAGCCCTGGAGTAGCGGGAGGGGGCGGGGAGCTGTTTTTT. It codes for CASSPGVAGGGGELFF.

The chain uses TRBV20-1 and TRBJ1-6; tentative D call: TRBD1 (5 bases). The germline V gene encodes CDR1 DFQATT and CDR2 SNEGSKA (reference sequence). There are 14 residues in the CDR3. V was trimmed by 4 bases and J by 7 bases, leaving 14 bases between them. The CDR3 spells CSATQGKQNSPLHF. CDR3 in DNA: TGCAGTGCTACCCAGGGTAAACAAAATTCACCCCTCCACTTT.

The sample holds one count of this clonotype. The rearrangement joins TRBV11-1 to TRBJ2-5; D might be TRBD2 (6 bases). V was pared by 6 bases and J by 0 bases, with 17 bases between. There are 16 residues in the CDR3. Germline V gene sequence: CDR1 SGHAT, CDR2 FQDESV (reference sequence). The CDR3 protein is CASRRRISGDQETQYF. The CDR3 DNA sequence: TGTGCCAGCAGGCGTAGGATTAGCGGAGACCAAGAGACCCAGTACTTC.

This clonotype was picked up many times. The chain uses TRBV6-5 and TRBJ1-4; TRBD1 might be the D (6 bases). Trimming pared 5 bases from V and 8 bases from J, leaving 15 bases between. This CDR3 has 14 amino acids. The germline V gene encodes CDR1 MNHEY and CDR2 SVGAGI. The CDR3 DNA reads TGTGCCAGCAGTGGTAGGGCAGGGGTAGAAAAACTGTTTTTT. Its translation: CASSGRAGVEKLFF.

CDR3 DNA: TGTGCCAGCAGCTTTGTAGCGGATATAGAAGAGACCCAGTACTTC. As protein: CASSFVADIEETQYF. The genes are TRBV5-6 and TRBJ2-5; perhaps TRBD2 as D (6 bases). V lost 2 bases and J lost 3, with 14 bases in between. Per germline, CDR1 SGHDT and CDR2 YYEEEE. CDR3 length: 15 residues.

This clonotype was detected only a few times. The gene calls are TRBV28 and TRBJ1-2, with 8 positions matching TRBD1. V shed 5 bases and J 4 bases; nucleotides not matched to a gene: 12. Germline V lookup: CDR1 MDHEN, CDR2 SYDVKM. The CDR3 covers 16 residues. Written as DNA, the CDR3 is TGTGCCAGCAGTGTACCCGGACAGGGAATTGCCTATGGCTACACCTTC. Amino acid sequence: CASSVPGQGIAYGYTF.

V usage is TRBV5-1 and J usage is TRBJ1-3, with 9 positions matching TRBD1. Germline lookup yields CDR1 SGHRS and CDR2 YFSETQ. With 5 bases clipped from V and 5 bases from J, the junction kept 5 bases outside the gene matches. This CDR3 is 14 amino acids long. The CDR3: CASRLGQGRNTIYF. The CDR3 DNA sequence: TGCGCCAGCAGGCTGGGACAGGGAAGAAACACCATATATTTT.

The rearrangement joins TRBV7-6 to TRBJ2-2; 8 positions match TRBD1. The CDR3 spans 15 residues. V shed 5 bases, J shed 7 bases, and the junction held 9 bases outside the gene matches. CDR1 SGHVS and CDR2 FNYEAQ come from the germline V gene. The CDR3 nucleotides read TGTGCCAGCAGCCTTAGGACAGGGTCGAACGGGGAGCTGTTTTTT. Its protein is CASSLRTGSNGELFF.

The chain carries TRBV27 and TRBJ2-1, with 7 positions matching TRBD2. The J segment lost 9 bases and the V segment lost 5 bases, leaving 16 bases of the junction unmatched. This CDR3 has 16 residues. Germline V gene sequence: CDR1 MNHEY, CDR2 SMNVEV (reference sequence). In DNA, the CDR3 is TGTGCCAGCAGTCCCCGACTAGCCCTTTGGTCCAGTGAGCAGTTCTTC. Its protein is CASSPRLALWSSEQFF.

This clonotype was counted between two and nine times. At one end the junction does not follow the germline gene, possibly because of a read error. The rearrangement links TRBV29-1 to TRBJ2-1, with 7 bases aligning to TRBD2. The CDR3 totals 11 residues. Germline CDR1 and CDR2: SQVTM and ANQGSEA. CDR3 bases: TGCAGCGTTGAAGATGGGGGAGGGTCGTACTTC. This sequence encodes CSVEDGGGSYF.

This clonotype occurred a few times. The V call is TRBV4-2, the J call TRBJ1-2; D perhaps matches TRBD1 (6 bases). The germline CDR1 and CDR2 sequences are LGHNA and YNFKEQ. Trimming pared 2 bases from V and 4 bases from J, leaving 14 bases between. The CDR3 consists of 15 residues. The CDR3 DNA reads TGTGCCAGCAGCCAATCCACGGGGGGCGCCTATGGCTACACCTTC. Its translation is CASSQSTGGAYGYTF.